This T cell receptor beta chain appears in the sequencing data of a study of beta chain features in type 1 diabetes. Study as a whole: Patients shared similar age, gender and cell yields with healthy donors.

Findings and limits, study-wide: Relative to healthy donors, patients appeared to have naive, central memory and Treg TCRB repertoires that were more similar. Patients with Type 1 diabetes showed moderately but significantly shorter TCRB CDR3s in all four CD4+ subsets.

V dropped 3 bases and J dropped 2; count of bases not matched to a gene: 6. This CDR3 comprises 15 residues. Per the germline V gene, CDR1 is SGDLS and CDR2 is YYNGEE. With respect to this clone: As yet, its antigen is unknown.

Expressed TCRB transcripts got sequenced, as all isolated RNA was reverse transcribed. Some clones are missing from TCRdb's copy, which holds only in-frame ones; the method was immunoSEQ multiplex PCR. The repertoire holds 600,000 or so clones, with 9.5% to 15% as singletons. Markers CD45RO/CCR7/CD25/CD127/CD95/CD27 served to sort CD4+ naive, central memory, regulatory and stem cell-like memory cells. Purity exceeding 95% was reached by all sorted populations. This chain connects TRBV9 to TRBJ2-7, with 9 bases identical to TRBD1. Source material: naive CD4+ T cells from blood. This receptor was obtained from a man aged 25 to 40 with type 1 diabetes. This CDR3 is CASSGADRGPYEQYF. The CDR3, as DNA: TGTGCCAGCAGCGGGGCGGACAGGGGACCCTACGAGCAGTACTTC. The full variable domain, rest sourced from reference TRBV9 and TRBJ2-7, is DSGVTQTPKHLITATGQRVTLRCSPRSGDLSVYWYQQSLDQGLQFLIQYYNGEERAKGNILERFSAQQFPDLHSELNLSSLELGDSALYFCASSGADRGPYEQYFGPGTRLTVT.